In this sample, the clone carrying this TCR beta chain turned up a few times. As yet, its antigen is unknown. This record comes from a study of cytomegalovirus exposure and HLA in healthy donors. Study findings and constraints: A later analysis associated around 17,000 TCR beta sequences with HLA alleles at a 0.05 false discovery rate. Within an earlier analysis, most TCR beta V segments proved productive either about 87% or about 30% of the time.

PCR used 60 Vbeta primers and 13 Jbeta primers. Per the original methods: In a later analysis, around 10 million of 60 million to 80 million unique beta chains occurred in at least two donors. This table comes from immunoSEQ multiplex PCR, and its TCRdb copy is limited to in-frame clones, with some not included. V and J calls plus clone size are reproduced from that table; the DNA served to infer D and trimming. The sample includes over 100,000 clones, over 60% of them seen just once. Trimming removed 7 bases from V and 3 bases from J, with 15 bases in between. The CDR3 spans 14 residues. Per germline, CDR1 SQVTM and CDR2 ANQGSEA.

V usage is TRBV29-1 and J usage is TRBJ1-4; possible D gene TRBD1, 6 bases. The sequencing input was PBMCs. The TCR was taken from a man between 60 and 70 years old in good health and CMV-seropositive. CDR3: CSARLTGANEKLFF. In nucleotides, the CDR3 is TGCAGCGCACGACTGACAGGTGCTAATGAAAAACTGTTTTTT.